Listed here are 24 T cell receptor beta chains from one sample, sequenced in a study of metastatic and nonmetastatic thyroid tumors. TCRdb re-called the PCR reads through MiXCR. The sample has about 9,100 clones; 20% to 25% are singletons. All patients were untreated before thyroid surgery. Sequencing was performed on adjacent normal tissue. These receptors were taken from a female donor with papillary thyroid cancer or a benign thyroid nodule (not recorded which). Some clones in this sample may be carry-over from other donors' samples.

By share, this clone counts as medium-sized. The chain is built from TRBV6-1 and TRBJ1-5, with unresolved D. V lost 2 bases and J lost 0, with 14 bases in between. The germline V gene has CDR1 MNHNS and CDR2 SASEGT. The CDR3 loop spans 17 amino acids. DNA of the CDR3: TGTGCCAGCAGTGAATGGGTGGGCGGGTATAGCAATCAGCCCCAGCATTTT. Translating gives CASSEWVGGYSNQPQHF.

This clone ranks as medium-sized. The rearrangement uses TRBV6-6 and TRBJ2-2, with 7 bases fitting TRBD1. With V trimmed by 2 bases and J by 7 bases, 4 bases remained unmatched. Looked up from germline, CDR1 is MNHNY and CDR2 is SVGAGI (reference sequence). This CDR3 region has 14 residues. Here the CDR3 DNA reads TGTGCCAGCAGTTACAGGGGGCGGAACGGGGAGCTGTTTTTT. This codes for CASSYRGRNGELFF.

This clone occurred many times. A single base separates this from a much larger clone, so it may be a read error. The same CDR3 also results from other DNA sequences found in this sample. The J gene is TRBJ2-3, the V gene TRBV11-2; 7 positions match TRBD1. CDR3 length equals 15 residues. Germline values: CDR1 SGHAT, CDR2 FQNNGV. The CDR3 DNA sequence: TGTGCCAGTAGCTTAGGACAGGATAGCACAGATACGCAGTATTTT. This encodes CASSLGQDSTDTQYF.

Comments on this clone: The junction departs from germline at one end; a sequencing error may be responsible. V and J are TRBV4-1 and TRBJ2-2; D is tentatively TRBD1 or TRBD2 (5 bases each). The germline V gene encodes CDR1 MGHRA and CDR2 YSYEKL. The CDR3 has 18 residues. The CDR3 DNA follows: TGCGCCAGCAGAAGAACCTGGACAACGGGGAAACACACCGGGGAGCTGGTTTTT. It encodes CASRRTWTTGKHTGELVF.

This clone was counted between two and nine times. This chain connects TRBV12-3 or TRBV12-4 to TRBJ2-7; 13 bases match TRBD2. This CDR3 region has 18 residues. The junction had 10 bases not matched to a gene; V was cut back by 5 bases and J by 0 bases. The CDR3 sequence: CASSPGLAGASSSYEQYF. CDR3 in DNA: TGTGCCAGCAGTCCTGGACTAGCGGGGGCGTCTAGCTCCTACGAGCAGTACTTC.

The chain links TRBV20-1 to TRBJ2-7; D remains ambiguous. This CDR3 spans 13 amino acids. With 6 bases removed from V and 1 base from J, the gap between germline ends came to 13 bases. Germline CDR1 DFQATT, CDR2 SNEGSKA (reference sequence). The CDR3 protein is CSAPCSQSYEQYF. The CDR3 coding sequence is TGCAGTGCCCCCTGTTCACAATCCTACGAGCAGTACTTC.

This clone has at least ten counts. The chain employs TRBV19 and TRBJ2-2, with D possibly TRBD1 on 5 matching bases. There are 15 residues in the CDR3. Germline CDR1 LNHDA, CDR2 SQIVND (reference sequence). V lost 3 bases and J lost 2, with 10 bases in between. The CDR3 protein is CASSIRAANTGELFF. The CDR3, as DNA: TGTGCCAGTAGTATCAGGGCAGCCAACACCGGGGAGCTGTTTTTT.

In its sample, this clone ranks as medium-sized. The chain has TRBV6-1 and TRBJ2-1; D is possibly TRBD1 or TRBD2 (5 bases each). Trimming took off 6 bases at V and 4 bases at J, with 16 bases between the two ends. Per germline, CDR1 MNHNS and CDR2 SASEGT. The CDR3 runs to 15 residues. The DNA for the CDR3 is TGTGCCAGCAGGGGGGACCGTTGGCTGTACAATGAGCAGTTCTTC. Amino acid sequence: CASRGDRWLYNEQFF.

By its share, this clone is medium-sized. The chain employs TRBV12-3 or TRBV12-4 and TRBJ2-1, with 12 bases aligning to TRBD2. The CDR3 loop spans 16 amino acids. J gave up 4 bases and V 5 bases, and 6 bases lay outside the gene matches. As DNA, the CDR3 is TGTGCCAGCAGTCGCGGACTAGCGGGACATTACAATGAGCAGTTCTTC. The encoded protein is CASSRGLAGHYNEQFF.

The chain carries TRBV5-1 and TRBJ2-1; 7 positions match TRBD1. J lost 7 bases, V lost 4 bases, and 14 bases had no gene match. The V gene's germline CDR1 is SGHRS and CDR2 YFSETQ. This CDR3 is 16 amino acids long. CDR3: CASSPGTASKGNEQFF. As DNA, the CDR3 is TGCGCCAGCAGCCCGGGGACAGCCTCTAAGGGGAATGAGCAGTTCTTC.

Many counts were recorded for this clone. The chain has TRBV4-2 and TRBJ2-4; TRBD1 or TRBD2 may be the D gene (5 bases each). CDR1 and CDR2 (germline): LGHNA, YNFKEQ. The CDR3 loop spans 14 amino acids. V was cut by 1 base and J by 6 bases, with 10 bases left in between. This chain's CDR3 is CASSQVSGTNIQYF. Written as DNA, the CDR3 is TGTGCCAGCAGCCAAGTGTCAGGGACAAACATTCAGTACTTC.

The genes are TRBV11-2 and TRBJ1-2; 8 positions match TRBD1. The length of the CDR3 is 16 residues. Germline V gene lookup returns CDR1 SGHAT and CDR2 FQNNGV. V was clipped by 8 bases and J by 0 bases; unmatched bases: 11. The CDR3 reads CASGEAGGSPNYGYTF. For the CDR3, the DNA is TGTGCCAGCGGCGAGGCAGGGGGCTCCCCTAACTATGGCTACACCTTC. The full variable domain, rest sourced from reference TRBV11-2 and TRBJ1-2, is EAGVAQSPRYKIIEKRQSVAFWCNPISGHATLYWYQQILGQGPKLLIQFQNNGVVDDSQLPKDRFSAERLKGVDSTLKIQPAKLEDSAVYLCASGEAGGSPNYGYTFGSGTRLTVV.

The CDR3 DNA reads TGTGCCAGCAGTCCATCTGGGGCCAACGTCCTGACTTTC. Its translation: CASSPSGANVLTF. The genes are TRBV9 and TRBJ2-6, with D unclear. Germline V CDR1 and CDR2: SGDLS, YYNGEE. The V and J ends lost 5 bases and 1 base respectively, with 4 bases between them. This CDR3 region has 13 residues. Full variable domain (missing parts from reference TRBV9 and TRBJ2-6): DSGVTQTPKHLITATGQRVTLRCSPRSGDLSVYWYQQSLDQGLQFLIQYYNGEERAKGNILERFSAQQFPDLHSELNLSSLELGDSALYFCASSPSGANVLTFGAGSRLTVL.

This clone was seen repeatedly, ten times or more. The chain couples TRBV20-1 to TRBJ1-6; 8 bases match TRBD1. CDR1 DFQATT and CDR2 SNEGSKA come from the germline V gene (reference sequence). This CDR3 is 17 amino acids long. V shed 5 bases, J shed 7 bases, and the junction held 16 bases outside the gene matches. For the CDR3, the DNA is TGCAGTGCTCGTTCTACGAGCCTAACAGGGGGGAATTCACCCCTCCACTTT. Translated: CSARSTSLTGGNSPLHF.

The rearrangement joins TRBV19 to TRBJ2-7, with D hard to call. Germline CDR1 and CDR2: LNHDA and SQIVND (reference sequence). V gave up 10 bases and J gave up 0 bases, with 16 bases separating them. The CDR3 is 14 amino acids. The CDR3 spells CATTRHGNSYEQYF. CDR3 coding DNA: TGTGCCACAACGCGGCACGGAAACTCCTACGAGCAGTACTTC.

The genes are TRBV27 and TRBJ2-1; 11 bases fit TRBD2. This CDR3 comprises 16 residues. Per the germline V gene, CDR1 is MNHEY and CDR2 is SMNVEV (reference sequence). J gave up 4 bases and V 5 bases, and 7 bases lay outside the gene matches. The CDR3, as DNA: TGTGCCAGCAGTCCTCGCGGGACTAGCGGTTACAATGAGCAGTTCTTC. It translates to CASSPRGTSGYNEQFF.

The chain couples TRBV2 to TRBJ1-6; D unresolved. The CDR3 is 14 amino acids. The ends were cut back, 6 bases at V and 10 bases at J, with 16 bases in the middle. Per the germline V gene, CDR1 is SNHLY and CDR2 is FYNNEI. The CDR3 coding sequence is TGTGCCAGCAGGGGCCATGGTGAAGGCTCACCCCTCCACTTT. It codes for CASRGHGEGSPLHF.

The genes are TRBV7-8 and TRBJ2-7, with 9 bases fitting TRBD1. Looked up from germline, CDR1 is SGHVS and CDR2 is FQNEAQ. The CDR3 covers 15 residues. V trimming: 6 bases; J trimming: 4 bases; junction bases outside the gene matches: 10. CDR3: CASSDPPGQGYEQYF. In DNA, the CDR3 is TGTGCCAGCAGTGATCCGCCGGGACAGGGTTACGAGCAGTACTTC.

This clone is judged medium-sized. The chain has TRBV7-2 and TRBJ1-2; D remains ambiguous. V was clipped by 3 bases and J by 8 bases, with 19 bases between them. This CDR3 spans 15 amino acids. Germline CDR1 is SGHTA and CDR2 is FQGNSA. The CDR3 here is CASSFVPPRKDGYTF. The CDR3 nucleotides are TGTGCCAGCAGCTTTGTCCCGCCAAGGAAGGACGGCTACACCTTC.

This clone has just a few counts. The chain has TRBV6-1 and TRBJ1-4; D not certain. Trimming removed 6 bases at V and 6 bases at J, with 17 bases between. Germline V lookup: CDR1 MNHNS, CDR2 SASEGT. This CDR3 comprises 15 residues. The DNA of the CDR3 is TGTGCCAGCAGGCGGGTTACAGTCGATGATGAAAAACTGTTTTTT. This codes for CASRRVTVDDEKLFF.

The rearrangement uses TRBV24-1 and TRBJ1-2; a weak D match, TRBD1 (5 bases). Germline V gene lookup returns CDR1 KGHDR and CDR2 SFDVKD. The CDR3 is 14 amino acids. Between the trimmed V and J ends, which lost 9 bases and 6 bases, there was a span of 19 bases. CDR3 loop: CATASGRDPHGYTF. DNA for the CDR3: TGTGCCACCGCCTCGGGGCGGGATCCCCATGGCTACACCTTC.

This clone was seen many times. The chain couples TRBV11-2 to TRBJ1-2; D unresolved. V lost 6 bases and J 5 bases, leaving 7 bases between the germline ends. The length of the CDR3 is 11 residues. Germline V gene lookup returns CDR1 SGHAT and CDR2 FQNNGV. The CDR3 sequence: CASSQGYGYTF. CDR3 coding DNA: TGTGCCAGCAGTCAAGGGTATGGCTACACCTTC.

This clone was found many times. V usage is TRBV4-3 and J usage is TRBJ2-2, with no clear D. The CDR3 contains 15 residues. V was trimmed by 4 bases and J by 4 bases, leaving 13 bases between them. CDR1 and CDR2 (germline): LGHNA, YSLEER. The CDR3 bases are TGCGCCAGCAGCCCCGGCATCTCCCTCACCGGGGAGCTGTTTTTT. Protein product: CASSPGISLTGELFF.

This clone was found many times. The chain carries TRBV7-2 and TRBJ2-5; 7 bases fit TRBD2. This CDR3 contains 14 residues. Germline V CDR1 and CDR2: SGHTA, FQGNSA. Germline trimming cut 4 bases from V and 3 bases from J; bases unmatched to any gene: 5. CDR3 nucleotides: TGTGCCAGCAGCTACGACCTAGCGGAAGAGACCCAGTACTTC. It translates to CASSYDLAEETQYF.